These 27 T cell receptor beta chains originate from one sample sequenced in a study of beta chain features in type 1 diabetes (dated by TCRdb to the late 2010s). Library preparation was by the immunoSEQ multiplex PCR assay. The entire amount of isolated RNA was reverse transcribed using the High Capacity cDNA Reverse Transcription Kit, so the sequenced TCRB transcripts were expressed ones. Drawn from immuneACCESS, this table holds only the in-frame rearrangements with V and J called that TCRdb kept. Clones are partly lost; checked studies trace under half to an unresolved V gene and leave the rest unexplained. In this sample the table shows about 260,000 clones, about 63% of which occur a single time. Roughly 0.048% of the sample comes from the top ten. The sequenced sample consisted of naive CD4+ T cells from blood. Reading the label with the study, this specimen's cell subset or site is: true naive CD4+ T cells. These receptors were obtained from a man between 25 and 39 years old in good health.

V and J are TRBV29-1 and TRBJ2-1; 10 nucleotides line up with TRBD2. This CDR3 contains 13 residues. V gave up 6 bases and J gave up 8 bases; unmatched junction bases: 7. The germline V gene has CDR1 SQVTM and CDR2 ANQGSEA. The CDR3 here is CSVREREGDEQFF. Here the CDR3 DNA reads TGCAGCGTGAGGGAGCGGGAGGGCGATGAGCAGTTCTTC.

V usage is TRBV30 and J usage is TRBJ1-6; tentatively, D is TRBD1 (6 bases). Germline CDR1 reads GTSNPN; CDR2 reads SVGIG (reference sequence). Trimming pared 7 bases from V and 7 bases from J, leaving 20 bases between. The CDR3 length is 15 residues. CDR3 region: CALFTDSPRNSPLHF. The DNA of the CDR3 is TGTGCCTTATTCACGGACAGTCCTCGAAATTCACCCCTCCACTTT. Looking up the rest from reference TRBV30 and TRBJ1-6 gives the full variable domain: SQTIHQWPATLVQPVGSPLSLECTVEGTSNPNLYWYRQAAGRGLQLLFYSVGIGQISSEVPQNLSASRPQDRQFILSSKKLLLSDSGFYLCALFTDSPRNSPLHFGNGTRLTVT.

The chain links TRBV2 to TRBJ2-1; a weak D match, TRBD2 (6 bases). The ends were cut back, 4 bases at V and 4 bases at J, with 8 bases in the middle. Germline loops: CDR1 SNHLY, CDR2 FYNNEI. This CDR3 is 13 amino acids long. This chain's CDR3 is CASSGLGYNEQFF. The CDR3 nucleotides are TGTGCCAGCAGTGGACTAGGGTACAATGAGCAGTTCTTC.

CDR3 in DNA: TGTGCCAGCAGCTTGGCGTCGGGAAGCTCCTATAATTCACCCCTCCACTTT. It is translated as CASSLASGSSYNSPLHF. This sequence joins TRBV5-4 and TRBJ1-6; no definite D call. This CDR3 region has 17 residues. The V end lost 0 bases, the J end lost 0 bases, and 10 bases lay between the germline ends. Germline values: CDR1 SGHNT, CDR2 YYREEE (reference sequence).

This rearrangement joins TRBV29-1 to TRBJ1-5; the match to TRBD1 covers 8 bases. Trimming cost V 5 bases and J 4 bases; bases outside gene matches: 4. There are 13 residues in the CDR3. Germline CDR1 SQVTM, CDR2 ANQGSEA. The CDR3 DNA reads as TGCAGCGTTTTACAGGGGGGGAATCAGCCCCAGCATTTT. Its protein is CSVLQGGNQPQHF.

The CDR3 is CASSIGPNYGYTF. CDR3 DNA sequence: TGTGCCAGCAGTATCGGACCTAACTATGGCTACACCTTC. This rearrangement joins TRBV9 to TRBJ1-2; D gene unclear. Germline V gene sequence: CDR1 SGDLS, CDR2 YYNGEE. V was clipped by 5 bases and J by 0 bases, with 8 bases between them. This CDR3 has 13 amino acids.

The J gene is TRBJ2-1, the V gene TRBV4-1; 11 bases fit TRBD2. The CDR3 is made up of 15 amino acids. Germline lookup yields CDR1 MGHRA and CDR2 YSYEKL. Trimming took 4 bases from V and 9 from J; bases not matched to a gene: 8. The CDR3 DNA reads TGCGCCAGCAGCCCCATACTAGCGGGGGACTTTGAGCAGTTCTTC. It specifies CASSPILAGDFEQFF.

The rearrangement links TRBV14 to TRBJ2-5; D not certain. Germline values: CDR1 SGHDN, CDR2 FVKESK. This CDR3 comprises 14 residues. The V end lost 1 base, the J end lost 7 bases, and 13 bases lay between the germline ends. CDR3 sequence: CASSQGTATGTQYF. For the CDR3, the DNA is TGTGCCAGCAGCCAAGGCACAGCCACGGGGACCCAGTACTTC.

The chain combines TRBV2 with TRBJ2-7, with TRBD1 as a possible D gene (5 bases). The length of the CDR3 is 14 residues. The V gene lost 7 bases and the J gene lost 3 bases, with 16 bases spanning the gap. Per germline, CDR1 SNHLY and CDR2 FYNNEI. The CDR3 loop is CASNPKTGVYEQYF. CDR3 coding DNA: TGTGCCAGCAACCCCAAAACAGGTGTCTACGAGCAGTACTTC.

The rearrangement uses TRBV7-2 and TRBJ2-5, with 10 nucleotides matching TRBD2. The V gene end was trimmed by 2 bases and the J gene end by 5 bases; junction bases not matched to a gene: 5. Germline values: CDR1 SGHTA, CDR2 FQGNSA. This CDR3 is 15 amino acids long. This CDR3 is CASSLLAGGWETQYF. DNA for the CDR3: TGTGCCAGCAGCTTATTAGCGGGAGGATGGGAGACCCAGTACTTC. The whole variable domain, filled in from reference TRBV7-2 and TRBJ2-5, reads GAGVSQSPSNKVTEKGKDVELRCDPISGHTALYWYRQSLGQGLEFLIYFQGNSAPDKSGLPSDRFSAERTGGSVSTLTIQRTQQEDSAVYLCASSLLAGGWETQYFGPGTRLLVL.

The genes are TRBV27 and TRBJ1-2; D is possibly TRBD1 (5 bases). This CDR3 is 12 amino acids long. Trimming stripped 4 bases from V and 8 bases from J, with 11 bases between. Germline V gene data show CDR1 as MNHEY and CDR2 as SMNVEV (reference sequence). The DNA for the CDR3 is TGTGCCAGCAGTTGGCAGGGTCGGGGCTACACCTTC. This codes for CASSWQGRGYTF.

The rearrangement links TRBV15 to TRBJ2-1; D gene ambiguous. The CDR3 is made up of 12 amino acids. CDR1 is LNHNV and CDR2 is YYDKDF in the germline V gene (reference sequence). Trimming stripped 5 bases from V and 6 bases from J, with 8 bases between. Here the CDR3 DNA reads TGTGCCACCAGCCCGGTTGGCAATGAGCAGTTCTTC. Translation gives CATSPVGNEQFF.

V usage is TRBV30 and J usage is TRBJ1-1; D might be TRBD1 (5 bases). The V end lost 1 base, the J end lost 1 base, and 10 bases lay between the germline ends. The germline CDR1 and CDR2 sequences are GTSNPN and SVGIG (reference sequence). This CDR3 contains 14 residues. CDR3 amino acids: CAWSGGRRNTEAFF. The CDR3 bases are TGTGCCTGGAGTGGGGGACGGAGGAACACTGAAGCTTTCTTT.

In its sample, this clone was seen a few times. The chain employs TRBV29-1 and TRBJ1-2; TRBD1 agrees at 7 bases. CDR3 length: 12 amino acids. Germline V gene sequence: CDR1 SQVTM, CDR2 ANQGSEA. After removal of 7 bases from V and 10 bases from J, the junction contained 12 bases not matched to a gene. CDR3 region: CSARTGDRDYTF. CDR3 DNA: TGCAGCGCCCGAACAGGGGACCGAGACTACACCTTC.

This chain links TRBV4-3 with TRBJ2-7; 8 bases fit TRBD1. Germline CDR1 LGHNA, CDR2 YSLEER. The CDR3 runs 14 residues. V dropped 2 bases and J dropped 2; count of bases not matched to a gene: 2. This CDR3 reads CASSQWDRTYEQYF. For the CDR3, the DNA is TGCGCCAGCAGCCAATGGGACAGGACCTACGAGCAGTACTTC.

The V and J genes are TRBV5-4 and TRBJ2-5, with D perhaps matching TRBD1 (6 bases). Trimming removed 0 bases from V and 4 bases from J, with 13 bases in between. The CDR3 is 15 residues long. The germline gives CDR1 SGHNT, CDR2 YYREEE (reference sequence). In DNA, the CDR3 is TGTGCCAGCAGCTTGGGTGGACAGTCGGGAGAGACCCAGTACTTC. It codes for CASSLGGQSGETQYF.

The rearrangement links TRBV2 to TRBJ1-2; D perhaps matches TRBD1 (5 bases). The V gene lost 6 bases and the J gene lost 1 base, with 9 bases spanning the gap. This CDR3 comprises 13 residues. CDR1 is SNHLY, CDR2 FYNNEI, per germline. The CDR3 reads CASSDSRNYGYTF. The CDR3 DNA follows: TGTGCCAGCAGCGACAGCCGTAACTATGGCTACACCTTC.

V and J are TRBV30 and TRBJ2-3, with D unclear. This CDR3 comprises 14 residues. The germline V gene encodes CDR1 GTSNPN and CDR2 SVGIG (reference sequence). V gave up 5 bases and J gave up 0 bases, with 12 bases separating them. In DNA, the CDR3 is TGTGCCTGGGGGGATCTAAAGAGCACAGATACGCAGTATTTT. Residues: CAWGDLKSTDTQYF.

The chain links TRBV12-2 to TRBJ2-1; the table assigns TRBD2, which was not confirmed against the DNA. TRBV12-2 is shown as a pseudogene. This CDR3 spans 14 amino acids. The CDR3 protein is CASRSLAGSDEQFF. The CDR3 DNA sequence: TGTGCAAGTCGCTCGCTAGCGGGATCGGATGAGCAGTTCTTC.

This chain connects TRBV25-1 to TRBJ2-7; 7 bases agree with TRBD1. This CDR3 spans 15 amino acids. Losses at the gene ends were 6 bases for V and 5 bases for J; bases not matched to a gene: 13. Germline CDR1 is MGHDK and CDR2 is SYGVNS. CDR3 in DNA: TGTGCCAGCAGGGCAGCAATGACAGGGTTCAACGAGCAGTACTTC. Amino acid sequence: CASRAAMTGFNEQYF.

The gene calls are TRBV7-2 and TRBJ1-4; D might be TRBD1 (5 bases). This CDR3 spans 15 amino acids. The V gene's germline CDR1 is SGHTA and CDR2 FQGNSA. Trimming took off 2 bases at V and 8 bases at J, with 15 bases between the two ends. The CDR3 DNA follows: TGTGCCAGCAGCTTACCCCGGGTTAAGGGGGAAAAACTGTTTTTT. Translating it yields CASSLPRVKGEKLFF.

The CDR3, as DNA: TGCAGTGCTAGAGGGTGGGAGACCCAGTACTTC. Encoded protein: CSARGWETQYF. This chain uses TRBV20-1 with TRBJ2-5, with D unclear. Trimming took off 1 base at V and 5 bases at J, with 5 bases between the two ends. Germline V gene data show CDR1 as DFQATT and CDR2 as SNEGSKA (reference sequence). The CDR3 sequence is 11 residues long.

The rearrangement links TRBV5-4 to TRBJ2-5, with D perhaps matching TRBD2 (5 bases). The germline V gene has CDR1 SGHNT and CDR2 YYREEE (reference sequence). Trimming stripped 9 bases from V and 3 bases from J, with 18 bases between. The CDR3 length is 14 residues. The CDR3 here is CATRAANREETQYF. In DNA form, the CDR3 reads TGTGCCACGAGGGCGGCCAACCGGGAAGAGACCCAGTACTTC. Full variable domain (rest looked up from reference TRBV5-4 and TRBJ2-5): ETGVTQSPTHLIKTRGQQVTLRCSSQSGHNTVSWYQQALGQGPQFIFQYYREEENGRGNFPPRFSGLQFPNYSSELNVNALELDDSALYLCATRAANREETQYFGPGTRLLVL.

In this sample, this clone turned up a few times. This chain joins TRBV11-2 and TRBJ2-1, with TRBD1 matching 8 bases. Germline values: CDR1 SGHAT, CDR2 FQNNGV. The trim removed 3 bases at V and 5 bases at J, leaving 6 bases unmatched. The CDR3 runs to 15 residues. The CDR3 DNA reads TGTGCCAGCAGCTTGTCAGGGGGCAAGGACAATGAGCAGTTCTTC. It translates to CASSLSGGKDNEQFF.

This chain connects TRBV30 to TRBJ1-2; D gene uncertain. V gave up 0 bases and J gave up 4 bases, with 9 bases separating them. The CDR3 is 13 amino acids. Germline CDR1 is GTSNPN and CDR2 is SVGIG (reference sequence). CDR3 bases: TGTGCCTGGAGTGTAAACAGCCCCTATGGCTACACCTTC. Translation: CAWSVNSPYGYTF.

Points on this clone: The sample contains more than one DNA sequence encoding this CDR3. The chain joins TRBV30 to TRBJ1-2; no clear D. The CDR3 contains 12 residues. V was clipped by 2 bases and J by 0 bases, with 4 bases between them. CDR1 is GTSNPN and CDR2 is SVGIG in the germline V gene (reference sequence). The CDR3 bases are TGTGCCTGGAGTAGTGCTAACTATGGCTACACCTTC. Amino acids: CAWSSANYGYTF. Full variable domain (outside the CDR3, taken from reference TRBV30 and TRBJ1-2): SQTIHQWPATLVQPVGSPLSLECTVEGTSNPNLYWYRQAAGRGLQLLFYSVGIGQISSEVPQNLSASRPQDRQFILSSKKLLLSDSGFYLCAWSSANYGYTFGSGTRLTVV.

The DNA of the CDR3 is TGTGCCTGGAGTATTCTAGCGGGAGCCTACGAGCAGTACTTC. It specifies CAWSILAGAYEQYF. The rearrangement uses TRBV30 and TRBJ2-7, with 10 bases aligning to TRBD2. CDR1 is GTSNPN and CDR2 is SVGIG in the germline V gene (reference sequence). CDR3 length: 14 amino acids. The V and J ends lost 2 bases and 2 bases, in that order; junction bases with no gene match: 3.